Shown below are 3 T cell receptor beta chains from a single sample sequenced in a study of cytomegalovirus exposure and HLA in healthy donors. The PCR employed 60 Vbeta primers together with 13 Jbeta primers. The assay was immunoSEQ multiplex PCR, and TCRdb's table has in-frame clones only and misses some. Of about 160,000 clones listed, 75% to 80% are singletons. Input material: PBMCs. The receptor source for this set is a woman aged 50 to 60 in good health and CMV-seropositive.

The chain uses TRBV5-1 and TRBJ2-7; D possibly corresponds to TRBD2 (6 bases). The CDR3 runs 16 residues. The germline gives CDR1 SGHRS, CDR2 YFSETQ. V was trimmed by 3 bases and J by 1 base, leaving 17 bases between them. CDR3 residues: CASSYLRGRLSYEQYF. The CDR3 DNA follows: TGCGCCAGCAGCTACCTGCGGGGCCGACTTTCCTACGAGCAGTACTTC.

This chain joins TRBV28 and TRBJ2-7; 7 bases line up with TRBD2. Germline V lookup: CDR1 MDHEN, CDR2 SYDVKM. The CDR3 runs 13 residues. V dropped 4 bases and J dropped 7; count of bases not matched to a gene: 7. The CDR3 loop reads CASSSGTIGEQYF. In DNA form, the CDR3 reads TGTGCCAGCAGTTCCGGGACTATTGGGGAGCAGTACTTC.

A single count supports this clone. The chain employs TRBV4-2 and TRBJ2-1, with D possibly matching TRBD2 (6 bases). This CDR3 region has 17 residues. V was cut by 0 bases and J by 2 bases, with 14 bases left in between. Germline CDR1 is LGHNA and CDR2 is YNFKEQ. The CDR3 DNA reads as TGTGCCAGCAGCCAAGACCGAGCGGGTTTGACCTACAATGAGCAGTTCTTC. As protein: CASSQDRAGLTYNEQFF.